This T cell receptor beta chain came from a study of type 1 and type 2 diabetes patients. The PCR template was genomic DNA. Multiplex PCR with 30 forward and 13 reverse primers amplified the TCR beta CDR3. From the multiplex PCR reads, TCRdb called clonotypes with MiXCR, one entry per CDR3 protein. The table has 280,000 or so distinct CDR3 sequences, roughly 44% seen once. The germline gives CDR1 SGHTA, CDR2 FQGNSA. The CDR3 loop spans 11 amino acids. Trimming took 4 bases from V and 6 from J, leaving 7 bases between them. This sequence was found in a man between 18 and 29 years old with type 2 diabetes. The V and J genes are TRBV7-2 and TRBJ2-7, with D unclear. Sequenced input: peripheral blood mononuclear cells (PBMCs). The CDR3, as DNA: TGTGCCAGCAGCTCCCCGTCCGAGCAGTACTTC. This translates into CASSSPSEQYF.